This note documents a single T cell receptor (beta chain) sequence. Antigen unknown. This sample is drawn from a study of graft-versus-host responses after intestinal transplantation. Study in general: Multivisceral, liver-intestinal, or isolated intestinal transplants were performed in recipients. Following induction with anti-thymocyte globulin, all recipients were given tacrolimus and steroids for about 3 years.

Study conclusions and caveats: Early after transplant, HvG declines were associated with peak levels of circulating GvH clones.

Per the germline V gene, CDR1 is MNHNS and CDR2 is SASEGT. V shed 6 bases, J shed 5 bases, and the junction held 8 bases outside the gene matches. The CDR3 consists of 15 residues. Assay used: immunoSEQ multiplex PCR; TCRdb lists only in-frame clones, some missing. The sample consists of some 95,000 clones, roughly 90% of them appearing once. This TCR derives from a human donor who received an intestinal transplant. Sequencing used unstimulated CD8+ T cells sorted from spleen or lymph node cells, obtained before intestinal transplant. J is TRBJ2-2 and V is TRBV6-1; 8 bases agree with TRBD2. The CDR3 loop reads CASSSSGSMTGELFF. CDR3 bases: TGTGCCAGCAGCTCCAGCGGGAGTATGACCGGGGAGCTGTTTTTT.